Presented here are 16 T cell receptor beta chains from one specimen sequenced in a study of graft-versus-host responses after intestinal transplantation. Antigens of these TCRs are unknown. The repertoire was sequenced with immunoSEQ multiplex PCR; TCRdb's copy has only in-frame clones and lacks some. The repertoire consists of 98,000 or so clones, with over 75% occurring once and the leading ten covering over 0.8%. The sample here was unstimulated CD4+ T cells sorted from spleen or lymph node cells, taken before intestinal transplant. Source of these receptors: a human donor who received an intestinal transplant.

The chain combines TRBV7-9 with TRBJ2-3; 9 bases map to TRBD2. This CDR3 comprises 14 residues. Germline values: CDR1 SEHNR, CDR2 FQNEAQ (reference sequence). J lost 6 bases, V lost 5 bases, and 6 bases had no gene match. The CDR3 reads CASSHSGSKDTQYF. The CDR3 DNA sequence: TGTGCCAGCAGCCATAGCGGGAGTAAGGATACGCAGTATTTT.

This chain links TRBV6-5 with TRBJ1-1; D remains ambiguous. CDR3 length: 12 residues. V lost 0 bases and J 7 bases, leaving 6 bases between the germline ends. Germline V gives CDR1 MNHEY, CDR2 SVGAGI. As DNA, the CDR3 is TGTGCCAGCAGTTACTCGGGAAGTGAAGCTTTCTTT. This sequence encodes CASSYSGSEAFF.

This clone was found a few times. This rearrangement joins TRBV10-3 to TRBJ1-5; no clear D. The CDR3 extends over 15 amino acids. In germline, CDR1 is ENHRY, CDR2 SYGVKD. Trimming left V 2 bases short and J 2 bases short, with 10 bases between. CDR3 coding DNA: TGTGCCATCAGTGAGAGGCGGCAGGGCAATCAGCCCCAGCATTTT. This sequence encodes CAISERRQGNQPQHF.

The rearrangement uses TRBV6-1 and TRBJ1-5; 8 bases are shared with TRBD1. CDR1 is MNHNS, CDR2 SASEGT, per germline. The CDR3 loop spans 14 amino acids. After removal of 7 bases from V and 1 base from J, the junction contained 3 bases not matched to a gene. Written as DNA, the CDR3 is TGTGCCAGCAATGCAGGGGGCAGCAATCAGCCCCAGCATTTT. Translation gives CASNAGGSNQPQHF.

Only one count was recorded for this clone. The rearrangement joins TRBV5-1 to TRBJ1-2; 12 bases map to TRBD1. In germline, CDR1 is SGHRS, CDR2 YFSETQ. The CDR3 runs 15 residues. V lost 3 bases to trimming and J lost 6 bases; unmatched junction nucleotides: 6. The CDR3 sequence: CASSSGQGAIHGYTF. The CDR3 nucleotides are TGCGCCAGCAGCTCGGGACAGGGGGCAATTCATGGCTACACCTTC. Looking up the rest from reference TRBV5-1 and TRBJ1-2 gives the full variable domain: KAGVTQTPRYLIKTRGQQVTLSCSPISGHRSVSWYQQTPGQGLQFLFEYFSETQRNKGNFPGRFSGRQFSNSRSEMNVSTLELGDSALYLCASSSGQGAIHGYTFGSGTRLTVV.

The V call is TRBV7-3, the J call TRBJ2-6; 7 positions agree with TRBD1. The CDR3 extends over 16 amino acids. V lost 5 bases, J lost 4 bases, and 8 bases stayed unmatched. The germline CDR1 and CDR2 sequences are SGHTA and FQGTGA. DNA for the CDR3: TGTGCCAGCAGCGCGACAGGGTGGGCCGGGGCCAACGTCCTGACTTTC. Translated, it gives CASSATGWAGANVLTF.

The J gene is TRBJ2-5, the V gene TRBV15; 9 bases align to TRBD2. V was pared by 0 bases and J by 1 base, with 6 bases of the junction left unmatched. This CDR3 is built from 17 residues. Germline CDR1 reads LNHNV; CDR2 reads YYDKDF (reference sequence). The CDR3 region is CATSRDRASGIQETQYF. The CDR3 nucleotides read TGTGCCACCAGCAGAGATCGGGCTAGCGGGATCCAAGAGACCCAGTACTTC.

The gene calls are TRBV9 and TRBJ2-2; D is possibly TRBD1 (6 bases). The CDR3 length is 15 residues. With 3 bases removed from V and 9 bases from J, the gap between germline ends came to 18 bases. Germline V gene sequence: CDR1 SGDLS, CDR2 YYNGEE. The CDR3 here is CASSDRTDGRRELFF. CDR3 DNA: TGTGCCAGCAGCGATCGGACAGACGGAAGGAGGGAGCTGTTTTTT.

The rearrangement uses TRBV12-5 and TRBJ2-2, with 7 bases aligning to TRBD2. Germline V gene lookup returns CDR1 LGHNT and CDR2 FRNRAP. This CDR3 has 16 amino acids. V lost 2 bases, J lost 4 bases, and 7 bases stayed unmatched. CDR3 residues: CASGLSGGRITGELFF. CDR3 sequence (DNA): TGTGCTAGTGGTTTGTCGGGCGGGAGAATCACCGGGGAGCTGTTTTTT.

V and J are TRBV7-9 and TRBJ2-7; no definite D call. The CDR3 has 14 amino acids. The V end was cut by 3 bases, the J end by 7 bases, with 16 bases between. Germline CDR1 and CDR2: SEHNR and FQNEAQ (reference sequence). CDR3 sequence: CASSFDMATREQYF. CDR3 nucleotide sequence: TGTGCCAGCAGCTTCGATATGGCGACGCGTGAGCAGTACTTC.

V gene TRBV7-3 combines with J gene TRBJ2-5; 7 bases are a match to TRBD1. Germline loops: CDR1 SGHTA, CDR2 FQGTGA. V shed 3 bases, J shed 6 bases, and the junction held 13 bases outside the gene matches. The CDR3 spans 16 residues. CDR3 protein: CASSFGPPGGRQTQYF. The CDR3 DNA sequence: TGTGCCAGCAGCTTCGGCCCTCCAGGGGGTAGACAGACCCAGTACTTC.

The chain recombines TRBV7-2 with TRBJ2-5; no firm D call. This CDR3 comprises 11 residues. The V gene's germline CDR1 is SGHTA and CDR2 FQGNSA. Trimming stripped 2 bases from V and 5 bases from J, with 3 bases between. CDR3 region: CASSLYETQYF. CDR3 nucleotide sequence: TGTGCCAGCAGCTTATATGAGACCCAGTACTTC.

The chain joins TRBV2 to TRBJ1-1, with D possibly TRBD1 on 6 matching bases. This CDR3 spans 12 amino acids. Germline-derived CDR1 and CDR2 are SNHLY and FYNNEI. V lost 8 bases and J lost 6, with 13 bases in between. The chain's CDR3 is CASRTDRSEAFF. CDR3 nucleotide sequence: TGTGCCAGCCGGACAGATCGTTCTGAAGCTTTCTTT.

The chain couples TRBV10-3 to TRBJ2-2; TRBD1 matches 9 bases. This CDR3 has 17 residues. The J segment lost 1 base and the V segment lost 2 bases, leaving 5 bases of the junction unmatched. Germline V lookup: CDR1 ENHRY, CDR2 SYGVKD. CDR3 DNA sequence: TGTGCCATCAGTGAGACTCCGGGACAGGGGAACACCGGGGAGCTGTTTTTT. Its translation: CAISETPGQGNTGELFF.

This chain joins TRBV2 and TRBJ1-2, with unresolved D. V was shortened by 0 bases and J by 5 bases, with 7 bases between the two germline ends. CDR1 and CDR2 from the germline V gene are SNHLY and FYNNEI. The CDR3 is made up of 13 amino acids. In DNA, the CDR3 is TGTGCCAGCAGTGAAGCCAGCCTTTATGGCTACACCTTC. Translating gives CASSEASLYGYTF.

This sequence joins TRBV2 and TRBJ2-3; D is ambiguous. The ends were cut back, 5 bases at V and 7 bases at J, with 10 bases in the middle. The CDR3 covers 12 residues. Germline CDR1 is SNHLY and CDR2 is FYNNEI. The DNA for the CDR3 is TGTGCCAGCAGTCCCCGGACCCATACGCAGTATTTT. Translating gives CASSPRTHTQYF.